This T cell receptor beta chain is drawn from a study of graft-versus-host responses after intestinal transplantation (TCRdb year 2021). Broadly, across the study: Multivisceral, liver-intestinal, or isolated intestinal transplants were received by the recipients. Every recipient was given anti-thymocyte globulin induction, then maintenance tacrolimus and steroids for roughly 3 years. After intestinal transplantation, graft-versus-host and host-versus-graft alloreactive T cell clones were followed in the graft, circulation and bone marrow using bulk TCR-beta CDR3 sequencing. Alloreactive clones were identified by sequencing pre-transplant mixed lymphocyte reaction products and comparing these products with unstimulated pre-transplant donor and recipient T cells. A cohort of approximately 23 intestinal transplant recipients, including one retransplant, was enrolled, and a few patients lacking pretransplant specimens were excluded. Donor T cell macrochimerism was defined as a peak of at least 4% donor T cells among recipient peripheral blood mononuclear cells. Samples from a few later patients were sequenced in-house on an Illumina MiSeq with MiXCR processing rather than by the commercial service. Here is what the overall study found, with its caveats: GvH clones turned up in recipient bone marrow, with some appearing earlier in ileal mucosa or blood, a pattern consistent with an intestinal mucosal origin. Patients with donor T cell macrochimerism had high GvH to HvG T cell clonal ratios in their allografts. Early after transplant, peak levels of circulating GvH clones were found to be associated with declines in HvG clones. Conclusions were limited by the relatively low number and heterogeneity of intestinal transplant patients.

The library came from the immunoSEQ multiplex PCR assay. For most patients, genomic DNA was isolated using the Qiagen DNeasy Blood and Tissue Kit and was shipped frozen to Adaptive Biotechnologies for TCR sequencing. Adaptive Biotechnologies carried out high-throughput TCR-beta CDR3 sequencing of genomic DNA for most patients. As for the original processing: Adaptive's ImmunoSEQ software supplied the TCR sequencing data for more than 15 patients, while MiXCR and VDJtools were used to process a few other patients. To correct CD4 versus CD8 sorting errors, any sequence found in both subsets at a frequency ratio below 5:1 was removed. CDR3 nucleotide sequences shared by donor and recipient were removed because the origin of these sequences could not be assigned. To count as alloreactive, a clone needed at least 2-fold expansion over unstimulated cells and a minimum CFSE-low frequency of 0.002% (template counts) or 0.001% (read counts). Clones were considered mappable if detected in sequenced pre-transplant spleen, lymph node, or MLR CFSE-low populations of the donor or recipient. The cumulative frequency of alloreactive clones was calculated as a percentage of all sequences, weighted by copy number. The table comes from immuneACCESS by way of TCRdb, which keeps in-frame sequences with V and J called. Part of the clones is missing from these tables; in studies checked, under half for an unresolved V gene and the rest for unknown reasons. That table is the source of V, J and clone size, and D and trimming were worked out from the DNA. Recorded for this sample are 30,000 to 40,000 clones; roughly 92% of them occurred a single time. The ten largest clones represent approximately 20% of the sample.

As for this clone: Its antigen is currently not known. No base qualities exist here, and no much larger clone lies one base off it.

The cysteine opens and the phenylalanine closes a CDR3 of 14 amino acids. Only the CDR3 DNA is retained, 42 bases long and in frame from the first base. CDR1 and CDR2 were assigned from the germline V gene as SGDLS and YYNGEE. V is pared back by 0 bases and J by 5 bases, with 8 bases lying between the germline termini. Interpreted using the paper, the time point label stands for: cells obtained before transplantation from donor or recipient. CD3+CD4+ and CD3+CD8+ populations were FACS-sorted from unstimulated pre-transplant donor and recipient cells taken from spleen or lymph nodes. The chain is made from TRBV9 and TRBJ1-4, with TRBD1 as a weak D call on 5 bases. Sequenced material: unstimulated CD8+ T cells sorted from spleen or lymph node cells, taken before transplant. The source of this sequence is a human donor who was the organ donor for an intestinal transplant. The nucleotides read TGTGCCAGCAGCGTAGGGGGGTGGAATGAAAAACTGTTTTTT. This gives the protein CASSVGGWNEKLFF.